This passage covers 4 T cell receptor beta chains from one sample sequenced in a study of identical twins. TCRdb re-analysed the 5' RACE reads in MiXCR, keeping a single row per CDR3 protein. The table lists hundreds of thousands of distinct CDR3 sequences, approximately 13% of them singletons, with roughly 1.6% in the top ten. This sample also appeared in a second study, on yellow fever vaccine responses in identical twins.

Sequencing used PBMCs. The receptor set was obtained from a woman aged 18-29 years in good health.

The chain is built from TRBV6-2 or TRBV6-3 and TRBJ2-7, with TRBD2 matching 12 bases. J gave up 0 bases and V 2 bases, and 11 bases lay outside the gene matches. The CDR3 loop spans 19 amino acids. Germline V gene sequence: CDR1 MNHEY, CDR2 SVGEGT. In nucleotides, the CDR3 is TGTGCCAGCAGTTACGTACTAGCGGGGGGCCTCTTCAGCTCCTACGAGCAGTACTTC. Its translation is CASSYVLAGGLFSSYEQYF.

This chain joins TRBV6-5 and TRBJ2-3; TRBD2 matches at 9 bases. CDR1 is MNHEY and CDR2 is SVGAGI in the germline V gene. The CDR3 is 16 amino acids. V shed 1 base and J 1 base; nucleotides not matched to a gene: 3. DNA of the CDR3: TGTGCCAGCAGTTACTTGGGACTAGCTGGCACAGATACGCAGTATTTT. It encodes CASSYLGLAGTDTQYF.

The rearrangement uses TRBV7-9 and TRBJ2-3; 9 bases are a match to TRBD2. The CDR3 extends over 16 amino acids. CDR1 and CDR2 from the germline V gene are SEHNR and FQNEAQ (reference sequence). Trimming took 4 bases from V and 3 from J; bases not matched to a gene: 8. CDR3 coding DNA: TGTGCCAGCAGCTCCCTGGGCGGGGGGGGAACAGATACGCAGTATTTT. Amino acid sequence: CASSSLGGGGTDTQYF.

This clonotype was seen a few times. The chain combines TRBV3-1 with TRBJ2-5; the match to TRBD2 covers 13 bases. The CDR3 is 16 residues long. Germline V gives CDR1 LGHDT, CDR2 YNNKEL (reference sequence). V lost 4 bases to trimming and J lost 1 base; unmatched junction nucleotides: 3. CDR3 nucleotide sequence: TGTGCCAGCAGCCGATGGACTAGCGGGGGCCAAGAGACCCAGTACTTC. Encoded protein: CASSRWTSGGQETQYF.